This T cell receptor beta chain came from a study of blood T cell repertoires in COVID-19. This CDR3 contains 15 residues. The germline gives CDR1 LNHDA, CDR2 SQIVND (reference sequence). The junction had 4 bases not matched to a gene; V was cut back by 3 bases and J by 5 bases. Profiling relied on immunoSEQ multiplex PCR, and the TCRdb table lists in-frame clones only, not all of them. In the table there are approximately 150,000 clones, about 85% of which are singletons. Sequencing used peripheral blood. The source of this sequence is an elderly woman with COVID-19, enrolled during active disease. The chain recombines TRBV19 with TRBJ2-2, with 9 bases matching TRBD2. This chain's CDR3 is CASSIRLAGTGELFF. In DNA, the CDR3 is TGTGCCAGTAGTATTCGGCTAGCGGGGACCGGGGAGCTGTTTTTT.